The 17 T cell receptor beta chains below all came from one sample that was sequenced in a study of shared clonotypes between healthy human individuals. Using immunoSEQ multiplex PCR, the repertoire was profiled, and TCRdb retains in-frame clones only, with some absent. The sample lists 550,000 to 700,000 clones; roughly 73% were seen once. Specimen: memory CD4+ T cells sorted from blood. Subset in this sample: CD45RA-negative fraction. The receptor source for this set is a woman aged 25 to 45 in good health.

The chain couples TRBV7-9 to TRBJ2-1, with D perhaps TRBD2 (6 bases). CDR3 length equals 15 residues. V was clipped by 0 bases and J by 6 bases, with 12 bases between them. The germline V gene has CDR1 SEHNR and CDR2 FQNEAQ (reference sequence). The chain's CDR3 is CASSLAGGGINEQFF. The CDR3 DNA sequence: TGTGCCAGCAGCTTAGCGGGAGGAGGGATCAATGAGCAGTTCTTC.

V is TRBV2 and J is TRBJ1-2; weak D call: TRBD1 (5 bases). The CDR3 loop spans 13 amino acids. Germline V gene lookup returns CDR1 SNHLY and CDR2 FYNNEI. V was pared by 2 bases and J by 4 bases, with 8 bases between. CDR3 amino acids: CASSEQGIYGYTF. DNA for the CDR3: TGTGCCAGCAGTGAACAGGGAATCTATGGCTACACCTTC.

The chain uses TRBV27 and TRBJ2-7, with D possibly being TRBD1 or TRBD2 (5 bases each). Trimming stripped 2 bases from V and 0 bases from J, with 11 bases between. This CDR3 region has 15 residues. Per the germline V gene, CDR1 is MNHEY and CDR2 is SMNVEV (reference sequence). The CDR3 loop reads CASSLRGTVSYEQYF. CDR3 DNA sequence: TGTGCCAGCAGTTTACGTGGGACGGTCTCCTACGAGCAGTACTTC.

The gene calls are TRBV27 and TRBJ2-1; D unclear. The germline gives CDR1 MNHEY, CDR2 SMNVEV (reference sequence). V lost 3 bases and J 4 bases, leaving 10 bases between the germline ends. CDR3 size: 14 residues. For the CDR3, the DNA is TGTGCCAGCAGTTTCCCGAACGGGTACAATGAGCAGTTCTTC. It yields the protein CASSFPNGYNEQFF.

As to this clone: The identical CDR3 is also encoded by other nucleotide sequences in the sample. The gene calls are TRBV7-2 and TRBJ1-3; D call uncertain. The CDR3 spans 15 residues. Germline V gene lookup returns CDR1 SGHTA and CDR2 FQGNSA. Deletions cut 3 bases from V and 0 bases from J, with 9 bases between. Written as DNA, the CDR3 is TGTGCCAGCAGCTTCCGGACGGGCTCTGGAAACACCATATATTTT. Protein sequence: CASSFRTGSGNTIYF.

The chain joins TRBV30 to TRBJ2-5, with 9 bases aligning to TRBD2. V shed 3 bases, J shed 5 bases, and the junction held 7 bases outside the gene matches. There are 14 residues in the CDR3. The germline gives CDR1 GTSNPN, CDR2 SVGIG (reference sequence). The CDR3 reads CAWRLNSGSETQYF. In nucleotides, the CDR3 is TGTGCCTGGAGGTTAAATAGCGGGAGTGAGACCCAGTACTTC.

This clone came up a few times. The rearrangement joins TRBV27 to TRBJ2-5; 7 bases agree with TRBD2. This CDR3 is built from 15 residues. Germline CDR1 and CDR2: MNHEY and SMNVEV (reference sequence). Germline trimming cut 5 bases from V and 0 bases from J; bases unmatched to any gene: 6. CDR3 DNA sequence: TGTGCCAGCAGTGGGGACTACCAGTACCAAGAGACCCAGTACTTC. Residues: CASSGDYQYQETQYF.

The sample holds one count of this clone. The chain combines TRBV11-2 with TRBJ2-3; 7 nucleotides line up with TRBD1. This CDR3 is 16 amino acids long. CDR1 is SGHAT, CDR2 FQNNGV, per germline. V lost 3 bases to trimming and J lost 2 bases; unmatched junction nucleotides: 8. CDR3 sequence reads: CASSLMGTAFTDTQYF. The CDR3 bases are TGTGCCAGCAGCTTGATGGGGACAGCGTTCACAGATACGCAGTATTTT.

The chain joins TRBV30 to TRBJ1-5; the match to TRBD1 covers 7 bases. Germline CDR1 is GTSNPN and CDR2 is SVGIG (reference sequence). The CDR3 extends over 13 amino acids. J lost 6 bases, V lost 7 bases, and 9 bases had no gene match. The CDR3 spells CALNHRGGQPQHF. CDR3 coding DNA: TGTGCCTTGAACCACAGGGGTGGTCAGCCCCAGCATTTT.

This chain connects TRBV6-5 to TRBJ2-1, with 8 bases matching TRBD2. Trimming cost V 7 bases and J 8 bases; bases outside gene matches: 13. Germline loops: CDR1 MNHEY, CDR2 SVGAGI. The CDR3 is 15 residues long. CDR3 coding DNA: TGTGCCAGCACTCAGGGGAGCGGGGGTACTTATGAGCAGTTCTTC. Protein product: CASTQGSGGTYEQFF.

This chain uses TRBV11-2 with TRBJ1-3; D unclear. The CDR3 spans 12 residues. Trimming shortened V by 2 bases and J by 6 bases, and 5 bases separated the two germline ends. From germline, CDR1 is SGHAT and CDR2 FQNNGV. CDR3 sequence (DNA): TGTGCCAGCAGCTTAACATTAAACACCATATATTTT. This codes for CASSLTLNTIYF.

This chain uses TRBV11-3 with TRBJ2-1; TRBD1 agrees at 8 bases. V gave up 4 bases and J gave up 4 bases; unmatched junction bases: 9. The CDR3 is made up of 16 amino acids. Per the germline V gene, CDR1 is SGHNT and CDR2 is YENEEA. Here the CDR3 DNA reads TGTGCCAGCAGCTCGACCTGGGACAGGCCATACAATGAGCAGTTCTTC. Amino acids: CASSSTWDRPYNEQFF.

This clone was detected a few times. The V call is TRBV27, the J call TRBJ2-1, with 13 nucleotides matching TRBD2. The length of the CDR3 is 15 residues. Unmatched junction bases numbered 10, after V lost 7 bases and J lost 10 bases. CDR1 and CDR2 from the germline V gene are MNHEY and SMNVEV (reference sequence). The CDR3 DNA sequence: TGTGCCAGCACCCAACTAGCGGGAGGGCCGAAGGAGCAGTTCTTC. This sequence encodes CASTQLAGGPKEQFF.

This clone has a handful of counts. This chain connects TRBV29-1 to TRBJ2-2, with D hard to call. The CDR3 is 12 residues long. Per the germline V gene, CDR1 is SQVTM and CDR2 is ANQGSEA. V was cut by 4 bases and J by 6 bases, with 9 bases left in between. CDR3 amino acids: CSVAGVPGELFF. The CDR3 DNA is TGCAGCGTTGCGGGCGTTCCCGGGGAGCTGTTTTTT.

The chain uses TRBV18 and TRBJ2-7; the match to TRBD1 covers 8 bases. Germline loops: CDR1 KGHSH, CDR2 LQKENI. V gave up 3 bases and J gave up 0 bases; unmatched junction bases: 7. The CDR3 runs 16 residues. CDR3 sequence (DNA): TGTGCCAGCTCACCCAGGACAGGGTCCCACTCCTACGAGCAGTACTTC. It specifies CASSPRTGSHSYEQYF. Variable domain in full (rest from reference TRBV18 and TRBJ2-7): NAGVMQNPRHLVRRRGQEARLRCSPMKGHSHVYWYRQLPEEGLKFMVYLQKENIIDESGMPKERFSAEFPKEGPSILRIQQVVRGDSAAYFCASSPRTGSHSYEQYFGPGTRLTVT.

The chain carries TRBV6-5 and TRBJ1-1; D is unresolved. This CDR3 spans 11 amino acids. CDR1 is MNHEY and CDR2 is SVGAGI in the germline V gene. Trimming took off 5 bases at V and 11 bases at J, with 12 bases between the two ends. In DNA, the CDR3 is TGTGCCAGCAGTCGCGGGCTGTGGGCTTTCTTT. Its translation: CASSRGLWAFF.

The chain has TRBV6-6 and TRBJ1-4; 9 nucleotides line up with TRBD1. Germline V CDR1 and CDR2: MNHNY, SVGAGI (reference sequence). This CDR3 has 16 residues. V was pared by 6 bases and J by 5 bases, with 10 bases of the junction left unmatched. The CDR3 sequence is CASSDAVGTGNEKLFF. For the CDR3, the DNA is TGTGCCAGCAGCGACGCCGTCGGGACAGGGAATGAAAAACTGTTTTTT.